The clone carrying this T cell receptor (beta chain) was seen just once. Antigen specificity is unknown. The CDR3 has 14 amino acids. Per the germline V gene, CDR1 is LNHDA and CDR2 is SQIVND (reference sequence). With 3 bases clipped from V and 2 bases from J, the junction kept 2 bases outside the gene matches. Every bulk PBMC sample received the same 350 ng of DNA. Sequencing was performed with immunoSEQ multiplex PCR; in TCRdb, only in-frame clones are kept and a portion is missing. The sample contains 15,000 or so clones, over 75% of which appear only once. The data originate from a study of blood T cell dynamics during melanoma immunotherapy. General observations from the study: The study could not tell melanoma-specific clones from general immune activation.

Time point specified: pre-treatment baseline. Patients had no prior systemic cancer treatment, immunosuppressants or other active cancers. Sequenced material: blood, taken from a patient treated with checkpoint blockade. This chain uses TRBV19 with TRBJ1-1, with 8 bases identical to TRBD1. This TCR derives from a human donor with melanoma. For the CDR3, the DNA is TGTGCCAGTAGTATGGGACAGGCCAACACTGAAGCTTTCTTT. Translated, it gives CASSMGQANTEAFF.